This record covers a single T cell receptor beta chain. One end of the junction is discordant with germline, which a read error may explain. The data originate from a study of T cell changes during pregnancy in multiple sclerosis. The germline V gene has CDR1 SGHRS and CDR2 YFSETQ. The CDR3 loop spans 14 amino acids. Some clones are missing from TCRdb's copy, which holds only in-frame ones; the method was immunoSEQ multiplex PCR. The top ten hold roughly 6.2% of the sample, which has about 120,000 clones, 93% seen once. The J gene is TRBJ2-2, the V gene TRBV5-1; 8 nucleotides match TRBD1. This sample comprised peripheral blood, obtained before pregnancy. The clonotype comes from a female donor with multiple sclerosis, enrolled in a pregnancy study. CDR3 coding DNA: TGCGCCAGCAGCTTGCAGGGGGCTGCCGGGGGGCTGTTTTTT. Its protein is CASSLQGAAGGLFF.